The 14 T cell receptor beta chains reported below all come from one sample, sequenced in a study of blood T cell repertoires in COVID-19. Sequencing used immunoSEQ multiplex PCR; TCRdb keeps in-frame clones, though not all of them. The table includes 200,000 to 250,000 clones, 82% detected once. The material sequenced was PBMCs or T cells enriched from blood (not recorded which). These receptors were obtained from a woman in her fifties or sixties who had recovered from COVID-19.

This clone was detected only a few times. The chain couples TRBV7-3 to TRBJ2-1, with D possibly matching TRBD2 (6 bases). The CDR3 is 15 residues long. Germline V gene sequence: CDR1 SGHTA, CDR2 FQGTGA. Trimming cost V 5 bases and J 2 bases, with 13 bases left between them. Written as DNA, the CDR3 is TGTGCCAGCAGCATGCCGGGACTGGCCTACAATGAGCAGTTCTTC. It yields the protein CASSMPGLAYNEQFF.

The rearrangement joins TRBV23-1 to TRBJ2-3; TRBD1 aligns across 7 bases. TRBV23-1 is known as an ORF, though its function is uncertain. Unmatched junction bases numbered 8, after V lost 3 bases and J lost 2 bases. The CDR3 consists of 16 residues. In nucleotides, the CDR3 is TGCGCCAGCAGTCACTCCGGGACAGCAATCACAGATACGCAGTATTTT. It encodes CASSHSGTAITDTQYF.

This chain joins TRBV10-3 and TRBJ1-1; perhaps TRBD1 as D (5 bases). CDR3 length equals 13 residues. Germline V gives CDR1 ENHRY, CDR2 SYGVKD. V was clipped by 7 bases and J by 1 base, with 10 bases between them. The CDR3 DNA is TGTGCCATCAACAGGTTTTCGAACACTGAAGCTTTCTTT. It codes for CAINRFSNTEAFF.

The V and J genes are TRBV5-8 and TRBJ2-1, with TRBD1 identical over 7 bases. The V and J ends lost 4 bases and 0 bases, in that order; junction bases with no gene match: 4. This CDR3 is 15 amino acids long. CDR1 SGHTS and CDR2 YDEGEE come from the germline V gene. CDR3 in DNA: TGTGCCAGCAGCCAGGGGGAAAGCTCCTACAATGAGCAGTTCTTC. This codes for CASSQGESSYNEQFF.

This chain connects TRBV3-1 (or the pseudogene TRBV3-2) to TRBJ1-3; TRBD1 agrees at 7 bases. V was clipped by 3 bases and J by 6 bases; unmatched bases: 5. Per the germline V gene, CDR1 is LGHDT and CDR2 is YNNKEL (reference sequence). The CDR3 length is 14 residues. As DNA, the CDR3 is TGTGCCAGCAGCCATGGTCAGGGGGTAAACACCATATATTTT. Its protein is CASSHGQGVNTIYF.

The gene calls are TRBV7-4 and TRBJ1-2, with D possibly being TRBD1 (5 bases). Trimming pared 2 bases from V and 2 bases from J, leaving 15 bases between. Germline loops: CDR1 SGHVT, CDR2 SQSDAQ. There are 16 residues in the CDR3. The CDR3 loop is CASSLNRLRLNYGYTF. The CDR3 bases are TGTGCCAGCAGCTTAAACAGGCTTAGATTAAACTATGGCTACACCTTC.

The V and J genes are TRBV18 and TRBJ2-7; D perhaps matches TRBD2 (5 bases). This CDR3 comprises 14 residues. The V gene's germline CDR1 is KGHSH and CDR2 LQKENI. The ends were cut back, 4 bases at V and 5 bases at J, with 15 bases in the middle. The CDR3 coding sequence is TGTGCCAGCTCACAACTAGATTCCTTGGACGAGCAGTACTTC. It translates to CASSQLDSLDEQYF.

The rearrangement uses TRBV2 and TRBJ1-4; 10 nucleotides match TRBD1. With 4 bases clipped from V and 9 bases from J, the junction kept 2 bases outside the gene matches. Germline CDR1 is SNHLY and CDR2 is FYNNEI. The CDR3 has 13 amino acids. The CDR3 reads CASSGGQGQKLFF. As DNA, the CDR3 is TGTGCCAGCAGTGGGGGACAGGGGCAAAAACTGTTTTTT. Together with reference TRBV2 and TRBJ1-4, the CDR3 gives the full variable domain: EPEVTQTPSHQVTQMGQEVILRCVPISNHLYFYWYRQILGQKVEFLVSFYNNEISEKSEIFDDQFSVERPDGSNFTLKIRSTKLEDSAMYFCASSGGQGQKLFFGSGTQLSVL.

This sequence joins TRBV29-1 and TRBJ2-2; 9 bases are shared with TRBD1. The J segment lost 1 base and the V segment lost 3 bases, leaving 0 bases of the junction unmatched. Germline loops: CDR1 SQVTM, CDR2 ANQGSEA. The CDR3 has 14 amino acids. DNA for the CDR3: TGCAGCGTTGAGGACAGGGGGAACACCGGGGAGCTGTTTTTT. This sequence encodes CSVEDRGNTGELFF.

This rearrangement joins TRBV6-6 to TRBJ1-4; D gene unclear. This CDR3 is built from 13 residues. Trimming removed 0 bases at V and 8 bases at J, with 7 bases between. The V gene's germline CDR1 is MNHNY and CDR2 SVGAGI (reference sequence). This chain's CDR3 is CASSYSRGEKLFF. The CDR3 bases are TGTGCCAGCAGTTACTCTCGAGGGGAAAAACTGTTTTTT.

The rearrangement uses TRBV5-8 and TRBJ2-6; D is uncertain. Germline V CDR1 and CDR2: SGHTS, YDEGEE. V lost 0 bases, J lost 2 bases, and 6 bases lay in between. The CDR3 consists of 15 residues. CDR3 amino acids: CASSLGSAGANVLTF. The CDR3 DNA sequence: TGTGCCAGCAGCTTGGGTTCCGCTGGGGCCAACGTCCTGACTTTC.

V gene TRBV19 combines with J gene TRBJ1-4; D call uncertain. From germline, CDR1 is LNHDA and CDR2 SQIVND (reference sequence). CDR3 size: 15 residues. With 2 bases removed from V and 8 bases from J, the gap between germline ends came to 15 bases. Written as DNA, the CDR3 is TGTGCCAGTAGTATACTGAACCCAAGGAGGGAAAAACTGTTTTTT. Protein: CASSILNPRREKLFF. Together with reference TRBV19 and TRBJ1-4, the CDR3 gives the full variable domain: DGGITQSPKYLFRKEGQNVTLSCEQNLNHDAMYWYRQDPGQGLRLIYYSQIVNDFQKGDIAEGYSVSREKKESFPLTVTSAQKNPTAFYLCASSILNPRREKLFFGSGTQLSVL.

This chain connects TRBV18 to TRBJ1-2; 7 nucleotides line up with TRBD1. CDR3 length: 15 residues. Looked up from germline, CDR1 is KGHSH and CDR2 is LQKENI. Unmatched junction bases numbered 5, after V lost 2 bases and J lost 2 bases. The CDR3 nucleotides read TGTGCCAGCTCACCAATTCCACAGGGGAACTATGGCTACACCTTC. It encodes CASSPIPQGNYGYTF.

V gene TRBV5-1 combines with J gene TRBJ1-6, with 10 bases lining up with TRBD1. With 4 bases clipped from V and 2 bases from J, the junction kept 3 bases outside the gene matches. The CDR3 contains 16 residues. CDR1 is SGHRS, CDR2 YFSETQ, per germline. This CDR3 reads CASSRGQGTYNSPLHF. The CDR3 DNA follows: TGCGCCAGCAGCCGGGGACAGGGGACCTATAATTCACCCCTCCACTTT.